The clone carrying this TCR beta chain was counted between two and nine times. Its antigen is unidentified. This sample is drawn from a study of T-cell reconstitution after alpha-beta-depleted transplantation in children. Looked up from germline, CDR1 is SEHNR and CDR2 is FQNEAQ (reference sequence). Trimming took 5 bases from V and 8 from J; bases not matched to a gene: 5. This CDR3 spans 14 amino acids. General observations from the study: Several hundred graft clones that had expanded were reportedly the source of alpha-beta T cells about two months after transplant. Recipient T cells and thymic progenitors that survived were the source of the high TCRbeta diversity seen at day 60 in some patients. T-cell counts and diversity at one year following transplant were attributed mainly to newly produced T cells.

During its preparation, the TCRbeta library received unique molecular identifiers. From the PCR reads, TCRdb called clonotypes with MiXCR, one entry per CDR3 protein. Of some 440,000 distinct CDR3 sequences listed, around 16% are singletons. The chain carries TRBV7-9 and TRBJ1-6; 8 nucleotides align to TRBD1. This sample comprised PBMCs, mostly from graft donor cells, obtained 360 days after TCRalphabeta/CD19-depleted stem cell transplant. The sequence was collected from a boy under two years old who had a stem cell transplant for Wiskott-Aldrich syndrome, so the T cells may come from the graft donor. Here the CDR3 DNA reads TGTGCCAGCAGCCGGGACAGGAAAGATTCACCCCTCCACTTT. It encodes CASSRDRKDSPLHF. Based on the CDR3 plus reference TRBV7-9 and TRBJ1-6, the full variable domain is DTGVSQNPRHKITKRGQNVTFRCDPISEHNRLYWYRQTLGQGPEFLTYFQNEAQLEKSRLLSDRFSAERPKGSFSTLEIQRTEQGDSAMYLCASSRDRKDSPLHFGNGTRLTVT.